This TCR beta chain is from a study of cytomegalovirus exposure and HLA in healthy donors (dated by TCRdb to 2016 to 2017). In the study overall: According to a later analysis, the roughly 120 validation repertoires were produced on the same platform as the 600 to 850 repertoires of the first cohort. Along with the approximately 670-subject first cohort, a separate validation cohort of over 90 different subjects was used. The aim of the study was to test whether cataloging public T cell receptors could identify signatures of past pathogen exposure. The study combined high-throughput TCR immunosequencing, statistical association of individual TCRs with disease status, and machine learning to predict cytomegalovirus infection status.

Beyond this particular receptor, the publication reports: A later analysis had no HLA typing for the validation cohort, so co-occurrence there was scored across all 110 or so repertoires. It was suggested by the authors that the approach could potentially be generalized to other disease states and immunological phenotypes. While some public TCRs were present in many individuals, most TCR sequences turned up only very rarely across donors. Subsequent analysis determined that TCRs grouped into clusters in the first cohort also showed a tendency toward co-occurrence across the 120 or so validation repertoires, and 94% of cluster scores exceeded 0. In vitro tests confirmed that three of the cytomegalovirus-associated TCR beta chains recognize cytomegalovirus antigens. The study gave a list of around 170 TCR beta chains associated with cytomegalovirus. Cytomegalovirus status was reported to be diagnosed by the classifier with high specificity and sensitivity in both the original and validation cohorts.

Donors formed part of the validation cohort, which comprised 120 subjects and was distinct from the first cohort of several hundred subjects. With regard to this clone: Its antigen remains undetermined. Base qualities are not provided; no much larger clone lies one nucleotide away.

V lost 5 bases and J lost 0 bases, and the count of bases not matched to a germline gene is 2. The CDR1 and CDR2 encoded by the germline V gene are MRHNA and SNTAGT. There are 15 amino acids in the CDR3, from cysteine to phenylalanine inclusive. The read is trimmed to its CDR3 DNA, 45 bases read in frame from base 1. The library was prepared using the immunoSEQ multiplex PCR assay. In the paper's pipeline: A statistical classification framework was developed to diagnose cytomegalovirus status using the catalog of TCR beta chain sequences. As stored in TCRdb, this immuneACCESS dataset retains in-frame rearrangements with V and J assigned. A fraction of the clones does not appear; measured against another copy, unresolved V genes explain less than half of the discrepancy, and the remainder lacks a known reason. From that table come the V and J calls and clone size; the DNA was used to work out D and trimming. The sample has approximately 110,000 clones on record, roughly nine tenths of them singletons. Of the sample, 3% to 4% falls within the top ten clones.

The receptor comes from a woman aged 18-29 years in good health and CMV-seropositive. The sample taken for sequencing was PBMCs. The chain is encoded by TRBV6-4 joined to TRBJ2-3; the junction holds 10 bases that match TRBD1. The nucleotide sequence is given as TGTGCCAGCAGTCCGGACAGGGGGAGCACAGATACGCAGTATTTT. This codes for CASSPDRGSTDTQYF.